A selection of T cell receptor beta chains follows, all from one sample in a study of cytomegalovirus exposure and HLA in healthy donors. Sequencing used immunoSEQ multiplex PCR; TCRdb keeps in-frame clones, though not all of them. The table records roughly 100,000 clones, around four fifths of them present only once. The sequenced material came from PBMCs. The source is a man aged 25-40 years in good health and CMV-seronegative. CDR3s include the opening cysteine and the closing phenylalanine or tryptophan. Each record gives: clone size, V gene, J gene, CDR3 protein. Clone size is shown for a subset of rows, as once, few, many or a class of expanded clone.

.	TRBV7-8	TRBJ2-3	CASSLSRGTDTQYF
.	TRBV18	TRBJ2-7	CASSPPTGGMGEQYF
.	TRBV6-1	TRBJ2-3	CASSEGVQRGRSTDTQYF
.	TRBV5-4	TRBJ2-2	CASSLVGRKTGELFF
.	TRBV2	TRBJ2-3	CASTRGQVMDTQYF
.	TRBV28	TRBJ2-2	CASMALGTGTANTGELFF
.	TRBV5-5	TRBJ2-5	CASSQLDQETQYF
few	TRBV19	TRBJ2-7	CASSAPGQGDLEQYF
.	TRBV4-3	TRBJ2-1	CASSQEAPGLAGGPIFF
.	TRBV11-2	TRBJ1-4	CASSPGAVEKLFF
.	TRBV4-3	TRBJ2-3	CASSQDRGGNTDTQYF
.	TRBV2	TRBJ1-2	CASSTTGDGYTF
.	TRBV4-3	TRBJ1-2	CASSLVNRQGLHGYTF
.	TRBV18	TRBJ2-3	CASSPALGFSTDTQYF
.	TRBV27	TRBJ1-1	CASSLRLGQCGAFF
few	TRBV9	TRBJ2-2	CASSATGSGTGELFF
.	TRBV6-6	TRBJ1-3	CASSRGGNTIYF
.	TRBV10-3	TRBJ2-3	CAISGGGNF
.	TRBV6-5	TRBJ1-1	CASSETRANTEAFF
.	TRBV18	TRBJ1-2	CASSLDRDGYTF
few	TRBV9	TRBJ1-2	CASSAAGLDYGYTF
.	TRBV28	TRBJ1-5	CASSPWSRGRRNQPQHF
.	TRBV15	TRBJ2-1	CATSRFGTSGLNEQFF
.	TRBV4-3	TRBJ2-2	CASRTSGIANTGELFF
.	TRBV21-1	TRBJ1-3	CASSKGQGNTIYF
.	TRBV6-5	TRBJ2-3	CASSEGGTDTQYF
once	TRBV29-1	TRBJ1-2	CSVAGHSYTF
.	TRBV7-8	TRBJ1-2	CASSLAQSNYGYTF
.	TRBV19	TRBJ1-5	CASSMTGFNQPQHF
.	TRBV18	TRBJ2-1	CASSPDRGTYNEQFF
.	TRBV7-9	TRBJ1-1	CASSFNQGASEAFF
once	TRBV6-5	TRBJ1-1	CASSYDLGGSEAFF
.	TRBV6-1	TRBJ2-7	CASSEAPGGRSDEQYF
.	TRBV19	TRBJ1-2	CASSDPGGYNYGYTF
.	TRBV28	TRBJ1-5	CASQTERYSNQPQHF
.	TRBV6-6	TRBJ1-2	CASSYSSWDRGFGYTF
.	TRBV4-1	TRBJ1-2	CASSQGDRGNGYTF
few	TRBV7-9	TRBJ2-1	CASSLSGGASNEQFF
.	TRBV6-6	TRBJ1-1	CASSSTGTGSEAFF
.	TRBV15	TRBJ2-7	CATSREVAGGIKTYEQYF
few	TRBV19	TRBJ1-2	CASRPPTDNVDGYTF
.	TRBV6-6	TRBJ2-7	CASSPLGAGGSYEQYF
once	TRBV7-2	TRBJ2-2	CASSADRNTGELFF
.	TRBV11-2	TRBJ1-1	CASTTTGGDAFF
.	TRBV19	TRBJ2-3	CASSIAGVADTQYF
.	TRBV27	TRBJ1-2	CASSLSTGGPSYTF
.	TRBV11-2	TRBJ2-1	CASSTRWAGEFSYNEQFF
.	TRBV7-9	TRBJ2-1	CASSLVSLADGNEQFF
.	TRBV5-1	TRBJ2-2	CASITQDFAGELFF
.	TRBV27	TRBJ2-6	CASSSLGRGLMPRSGANVLTF
.	TRBV11-3	TRBJ2-1	CASSLSGDITYEQFF
.	TRBV27	TRBJ2-1	CASSFFGGSAYNEQFF
.	TRBV10-1	TRBJ1-2	CASSAGTGRGYTF
.	TRBV29-1	TRBJ1-5	CSTKEGILGNQPQHF
.	TRBV5-5	TRBJ2-3	CASSLGNRGTSTDTQYF